This record looks at one TCR beta chain sequence and its context. The same CDR3 also results from other DNA sequences found in this sample. The sample belongs to a study of blood T cell repertoires in COVID-19. About the research overall: COVID-19 samples from acute and convalescent phases originated in the United States, Italy and Spain.

Original data processing: Amplification with reference gene primers provided the estimates of nucleated cell counts. Profiled with immunoSEQ multiplex PCR; TCRdb holds only in-frame clones, not every one. Clone size and V and J calls were adopted from that table, with D and trimming inferred from the DNA. The sample includes 200,000 to 300,000 clones, around 90% of them seen just once. The CDR3 is 14 residues long. Trimming pared 0 bases from V and 4 bases from J, leaving 9 bases between. Germline loops: CDR1 SGHRS, CDR2 YFSETQ. This sequence joins TRBV5-1 and TRBJ2-3; TRBD2 might be the D (6 bases). Sequenced input: peripheral blood. The receptor was derived from a man aged 60 to 75 who had recovered from COVID-19. Here the CDR3 reads CASSLGTSPDTQYF. In DNA form, the CDR3 reads TGCGCCAGCAGCTTGGGAACTAGCCCAGATACGCAGTATTTT.